These 9 T cell receptor beta chains were all obtained from the same sample, sequenced in a study of blood T cell repertoires in COVID-19. Clones were read by immunoSEQ multiplex PCR, and TCRdb kept only the in-frame ones, dropping some. The sample shows about 26,000 clones, over 85% of them seen only once. Material for sequencing was peripheral blood. The origin of the receptors is a human donor with active COVID-19. The donor label of this sample is uncertain.

The J gene is TRBJ1-6, the V gene TRBV18, with 12 bases fitting TRBD1. The ends lost 3 bases at V and 10 bases at J; junction bases unmatched: 7. The CDR3 has 16 amino acids. CDR1 is KGHSH and CDR2 is LQKENI in the germline V gene. CDR3 loop: CASSPGTGGAVSPLHF. The CDR3 DNA sequence: TGTGCCAGCTCACCGGGGACAGGGGGCGCGGTGTCACCCCTCCACTTT.

This chain joins TRBV30 and TRBJ1-2, with TRBD1 identical over 8 bases. J lost 8 bases, V lost 4 bases, and 12 bases had no gene match. Germline V lookup: CDR1 GTSNPN, CDR2 SVGIG (reference sequence). The CDR3 contains 14 residues. Here the CDR3 DNA reads TGTGCCTGGATCCGATCAGGGGGCGCGGGAGGCTACACCTTC. Protein: CAWIRSGGAGGYTF.

V gene TRBV30 combines with J gene TRBJ2-3; D perhaps matches TRBD2 (5 bases). V gave up 5 bases and J gave up 0 bases, with 9 bases separating them. This CDR3 is built from 13 residues. The germline CDR1 and CDR2 sequences are GTSNPN and SVGIG (reference sequence). The CDR3 nucleotides are TGTGCCTGGCGGGAAAGTAGCACAGATACGCAGTATTTT. This sequence encodes CAWRESSTDTQYF.

The rearrangement joins TRBV5-8 to TRBJ2-5; 13 bases match TRBD2. With 2 bases clipped from V and 2 bases from J, the junction kept 0 bases outside the gene matches. The CDR3 covers 15 residues. CDR1 and CDR2 from the germline V gene are SGHTS and YDEGEE. CDR3 residues: CASSLLAGGQETQYF. CDR3 bases: TGTGCCAGCAGCTTACTAGCGGGAGGGCAAGAGACCCAGTACTTC. The full variable domain, with the rest looked up from reference TRBV5-8 and TRBJ2-5, is EAGVTQSPTHLIKTRGQQATLRCSPISGHTSVYWYQQALGLGLQFLLWYDEGEERNRGNFPPRFSGRQFPNYSSELNVNALELEDSALYLCASSLLAGGQETQYFGPGTRLLVL.

CDR3 DNA: TGTGCCTGGAGTGTACCCGCCAGGGGGCTTGGCGGGGAGCTGTTTTTT. It specifies CAWSVPARGLGGELFF. The chain links TRBV30 to TRBJ2-2; 8 bases are a match to TRBD1. The CDR3 extends over 16 amino acids. The germline CDR1 and CDR2 sequences are GTSNPN and SVGIG (reference sequence). The J segment lost 7 bases and the V segment lost 0 bases, leaving 10 bases of the junction unmatched. Together with reference TRBV30 and TRBJ2-2, the CDR3 gives the full variable domain: SQTIHQWPATLVQPVGSPLSLECTVEGTSNPNLYWYRQAAGRGLQLLFYSVGIGQISSEVPQNLSASRPQDRQFILSSKKLLLSDSGFYLCAWSVPARGLGGELFFGEGSRLTVL.

The V call is TRBV30, the J call TRBJ2-7; a weak D match, TRBD2 (5 bases). V was shortened by 7 bases and J by 0 bases, with 7 bases between the two germline ends. There are 11 residues in the CDR3. The germline gives CDR1 GTSNPN, CDR2 SVGIG (reference sequence). In nucleotides, the CDR3 is TGTGCCTCGGAGGCCTCCTACGAGCAGTACTTC. Translating it yields CASEASYEQYF.

The V gene is TRBV18, the J gene TRBJ1-1, with D perhaps TRBD1 (6 bases). The CDR3 is 14 residues long. The V and J ends lost 9 bases and 3 bases respectively, with 17 bases between them. Germline CDR1 is KGHSH and CDR2 is LQKENI. The CDR3 region is CASRARGADTEAFF. In DNA form, the CDR3 reads TGTGCCAGTAGGGCCCGGGGGGCCGACACTGAAGCTTTCTTT.

The chain uses TRBV6-2 or TRBV6-3 and TRBJ2-2; TRBD1 agrees at 9 bases. V lost 6 bases and J lost 0; bases outside the gene matches: 11. This CDR3 region has 18 residues. Germline V gene data show CDR1 as MNHEY and CDR2 as SVGEGT. The CDR3 DNA follows: TGTGCCAGCAGATACCGCCCCGGACAGGGGACGAACACCGGGGAGCTGTTTTTT. This sequence encodes CASRYRPGQGTNTGELFF.

The chain uses TRBV30 and TRBJ2-2, with a weak D call TRBD2 (5 bases). Germline values: CDR1 GTSNPN, CDR2 SVGIG (reference sequence). The V end was cut by 5 bases, the J end by 0 bases, with 13 bases between. The CDR3 sequence is 15 residues long. The chain's CDR3 is CAWPGGPSNTGELFF. DNA for the CDR3: TGTGCCTGGCCAGGAGGCCCCTCGAACACCGGGGAGCTGTTTTTT. Full variable domain (remainder filled in from reference TRBV30 and TRBJ2-2): SQTIHQWPATLVQPVGSPLSLECTVEGTSNPNLYWYRQAAGRGLQLLFYSVGIGQISSEVPQNLSASRPQDRQFILSSKKLLLSDSGFYLCAWPGGPSNTGELFFGEGSRLTVL.